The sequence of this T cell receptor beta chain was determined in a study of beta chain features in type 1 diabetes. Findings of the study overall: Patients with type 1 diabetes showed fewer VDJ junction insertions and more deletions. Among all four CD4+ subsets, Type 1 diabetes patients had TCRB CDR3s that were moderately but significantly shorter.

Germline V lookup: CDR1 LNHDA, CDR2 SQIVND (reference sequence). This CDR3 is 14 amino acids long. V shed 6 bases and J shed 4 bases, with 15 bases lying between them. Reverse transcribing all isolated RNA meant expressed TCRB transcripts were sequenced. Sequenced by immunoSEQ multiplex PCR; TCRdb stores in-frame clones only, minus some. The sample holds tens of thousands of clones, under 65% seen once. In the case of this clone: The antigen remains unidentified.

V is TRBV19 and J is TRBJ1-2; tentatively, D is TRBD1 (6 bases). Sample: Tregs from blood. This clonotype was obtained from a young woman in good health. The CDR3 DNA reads TGTGCCAGTAGCGAGACCGGGACACCCTATGGCTACACCTTC. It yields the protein CASSETGTPYGYTF. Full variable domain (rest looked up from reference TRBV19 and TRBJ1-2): DGGITQSPKYLFRKEGQNVTLSCEQNLNHDAMYWYRQDPGQGLRLIYYSQIVNDFQKGDIAEGYSVSREKKESFPLTVTSAQKNPTAFYLCASSETGTPYGYTFGSGTRLTVV.